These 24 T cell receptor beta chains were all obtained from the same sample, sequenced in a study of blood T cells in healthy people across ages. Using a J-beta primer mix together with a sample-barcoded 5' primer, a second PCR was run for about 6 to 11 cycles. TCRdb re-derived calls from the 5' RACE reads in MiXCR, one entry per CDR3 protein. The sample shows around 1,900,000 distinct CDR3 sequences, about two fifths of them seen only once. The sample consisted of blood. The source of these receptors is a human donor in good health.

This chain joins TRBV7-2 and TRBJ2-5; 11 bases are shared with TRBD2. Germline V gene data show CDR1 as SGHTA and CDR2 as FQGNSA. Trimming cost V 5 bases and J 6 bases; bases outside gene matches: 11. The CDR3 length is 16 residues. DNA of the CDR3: TGTGCCAGCAGCCCGCCCGGGACTAGCGGCATGAAGACCCAGTACTTC. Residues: CASSPPGTSGMKTQYF.

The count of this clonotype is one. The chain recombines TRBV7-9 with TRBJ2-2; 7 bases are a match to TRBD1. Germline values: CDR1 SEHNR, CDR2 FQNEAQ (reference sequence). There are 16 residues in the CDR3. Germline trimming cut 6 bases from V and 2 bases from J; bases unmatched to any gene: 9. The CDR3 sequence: CASRAPGTDNTGELFF. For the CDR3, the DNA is TGTGCCAGCAGAGCACCCGGGACAGATAACACCGGGGAGCTGTTTTTT.

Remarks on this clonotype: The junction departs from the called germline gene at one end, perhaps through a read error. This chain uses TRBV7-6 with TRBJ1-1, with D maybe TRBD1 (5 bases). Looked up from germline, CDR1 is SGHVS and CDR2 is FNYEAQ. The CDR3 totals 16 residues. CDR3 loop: CAGSLGESWGSSEAFF. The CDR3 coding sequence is TGTGCCGGCAGCTTAGGAGAGAGTTGGGGGAGCTCTGAAGCTTTCTTT.

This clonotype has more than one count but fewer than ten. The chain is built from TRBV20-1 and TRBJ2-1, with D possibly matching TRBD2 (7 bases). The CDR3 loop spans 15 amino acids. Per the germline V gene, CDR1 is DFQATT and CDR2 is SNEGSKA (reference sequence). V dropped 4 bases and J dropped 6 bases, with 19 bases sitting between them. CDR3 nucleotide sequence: TGCAGTGCTATGGGGGGGGCAGGGGTTAGCAATGAGCAGTTCTTC. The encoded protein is CSAMGGAGVSNEQFF.

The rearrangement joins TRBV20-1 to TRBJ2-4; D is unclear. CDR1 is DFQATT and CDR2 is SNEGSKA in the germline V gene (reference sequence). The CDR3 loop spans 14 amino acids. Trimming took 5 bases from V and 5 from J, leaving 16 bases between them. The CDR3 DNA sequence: TGCAGTGCTGGGCCGAGGCGAGCACAAAACATTCAGTACTTC. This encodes CSAGPRRAQNIQYF.

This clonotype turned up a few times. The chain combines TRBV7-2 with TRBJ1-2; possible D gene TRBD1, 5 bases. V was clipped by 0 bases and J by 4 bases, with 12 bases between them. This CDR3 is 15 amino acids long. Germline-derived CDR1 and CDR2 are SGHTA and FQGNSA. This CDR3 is CASSLALQGSYGYTF. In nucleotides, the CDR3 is TGTGCCAGCAGCTTAGCCCTGCAGGGCTCCTATGGCTACACCTTC.

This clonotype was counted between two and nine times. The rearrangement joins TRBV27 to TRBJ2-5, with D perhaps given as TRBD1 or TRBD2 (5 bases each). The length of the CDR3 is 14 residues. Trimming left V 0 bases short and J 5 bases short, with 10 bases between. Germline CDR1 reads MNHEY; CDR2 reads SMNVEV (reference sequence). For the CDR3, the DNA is TGTGCCAGCAGTTTATCAGGGACCGCGGAGACCCAGTACTTC. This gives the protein CASSLSGTAETQYF.

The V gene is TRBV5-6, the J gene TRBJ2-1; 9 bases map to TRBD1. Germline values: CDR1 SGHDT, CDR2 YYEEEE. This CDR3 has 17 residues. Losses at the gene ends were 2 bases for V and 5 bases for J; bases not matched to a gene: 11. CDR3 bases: TGTGCCAGCAGCTTATTCTACTCTTGGGACAGGGACAATGAGCAGTTCTTC. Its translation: CASSLFYSWDRDNEQFF.

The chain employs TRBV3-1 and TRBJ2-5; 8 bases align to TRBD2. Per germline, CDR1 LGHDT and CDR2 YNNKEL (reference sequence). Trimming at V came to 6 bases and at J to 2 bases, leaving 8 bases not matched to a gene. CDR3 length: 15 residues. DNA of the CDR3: TGTGCCAGCAGTAGGGGGACTAGAGGGCAAGAGACCCAGTACTTC. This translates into CASSRGTRGQETQYF.

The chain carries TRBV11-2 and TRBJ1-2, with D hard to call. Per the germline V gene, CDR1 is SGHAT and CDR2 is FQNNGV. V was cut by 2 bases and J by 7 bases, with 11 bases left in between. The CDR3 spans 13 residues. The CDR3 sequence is CASSLTRAGGYTF. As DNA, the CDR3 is TGTGCCAGCAGCTTAACCCGGGCTGGTGGCTACACCTTC. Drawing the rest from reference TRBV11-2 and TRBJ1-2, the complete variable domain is EAGVAQSPRYKIIEKRQSVAFWCNPISGHATLYWYQQILGQGPKLLIQFQNNGVVDDSQLPKDRFSAERLKGVDSTLKIQPAKLEDSAVYLCASSLTRAGGYTFGSGTRLTVV.

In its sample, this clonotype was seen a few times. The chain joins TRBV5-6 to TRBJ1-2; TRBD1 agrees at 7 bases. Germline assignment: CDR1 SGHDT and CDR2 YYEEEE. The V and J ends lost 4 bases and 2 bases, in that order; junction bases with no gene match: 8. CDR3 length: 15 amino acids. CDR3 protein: CASSLDDRVNYGYTF. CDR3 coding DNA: TGTGCCAGCAGCCTAGACGACAGGGTGAACTATGGCTACACCTTC.

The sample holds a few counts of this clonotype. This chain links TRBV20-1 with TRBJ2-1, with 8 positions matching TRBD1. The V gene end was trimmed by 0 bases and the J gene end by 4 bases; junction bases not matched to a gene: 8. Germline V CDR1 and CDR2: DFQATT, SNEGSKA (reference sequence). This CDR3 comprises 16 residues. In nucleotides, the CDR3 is TGCAGTGCTAGAGAAGTTCTGGACAGGGCGTACAATGAGCAGTTCTTC. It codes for CSAREVLDRAYNEQFF.

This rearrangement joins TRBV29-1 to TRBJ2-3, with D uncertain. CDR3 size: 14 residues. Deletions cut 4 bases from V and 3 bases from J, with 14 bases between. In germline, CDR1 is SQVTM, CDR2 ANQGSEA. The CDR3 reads CSVAKEISTDTQYF. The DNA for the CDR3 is TGCAGCGTTGCTAAGGAGATCTCAACAGATACGCAGTATTTT.

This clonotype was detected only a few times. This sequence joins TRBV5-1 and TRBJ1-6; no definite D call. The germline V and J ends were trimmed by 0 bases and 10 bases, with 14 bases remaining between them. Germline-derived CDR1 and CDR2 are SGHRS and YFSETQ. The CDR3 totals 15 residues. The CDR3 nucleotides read TGCGCCAGCAGCTTGGTTCCCGGGAGAGAGTCACCCCTCCACTTT. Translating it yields CASSLVPGRESPLHF.

This CDR3 is CSASTGVTNEKLFF. The CDR3 coding sequence is TGCAGTGCGTCGACAGGGGTGACTAATGAAAAACTGTTTTTT. The V gene is TRBV20-1, the J gene TRBJ1-4; 8 nucleotides match TRBD1. Looked up from germline, CDR1 is DFQATT and CDR2 is SNEGSKA (reference sequence). CDR3 length: 14 amino acids. V gave up 6 bases and J gave up 2 bases; unmatched junction bases: 5.

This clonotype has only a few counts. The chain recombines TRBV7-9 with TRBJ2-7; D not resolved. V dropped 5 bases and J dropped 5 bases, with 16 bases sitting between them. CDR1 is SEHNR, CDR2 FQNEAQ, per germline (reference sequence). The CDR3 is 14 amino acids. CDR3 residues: CASSLNGDTDEQYF. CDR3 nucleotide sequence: TGTGCCAGCAGCCTAAACGGTGATACGGACGAGCAGTACTTC.

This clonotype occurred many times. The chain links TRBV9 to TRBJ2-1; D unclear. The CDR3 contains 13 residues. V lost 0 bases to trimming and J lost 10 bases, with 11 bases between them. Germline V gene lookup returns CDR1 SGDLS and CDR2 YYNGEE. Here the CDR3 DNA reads TGTGCCAGCAGCGTAGTATTGAAAGGAGAGCAGTTCTTC. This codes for CASSVVLKGEQFF.

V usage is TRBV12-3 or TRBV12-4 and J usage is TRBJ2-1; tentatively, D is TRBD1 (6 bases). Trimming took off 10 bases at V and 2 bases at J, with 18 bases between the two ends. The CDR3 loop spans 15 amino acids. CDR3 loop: CANSQSRGPYNEQFF. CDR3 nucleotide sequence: TGTGCCAACAGCCAAAGCAGGGGACCCTACAATGAGCAGTTCTTC.

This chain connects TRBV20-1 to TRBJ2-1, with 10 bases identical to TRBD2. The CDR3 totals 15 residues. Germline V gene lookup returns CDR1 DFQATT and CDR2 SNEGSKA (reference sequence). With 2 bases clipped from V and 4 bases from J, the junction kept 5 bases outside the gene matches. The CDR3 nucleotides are TGCAGTGCTAGACCGTCTAGCGGGGGTTACAATGAGCAGTTCTTC. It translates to CSARPSSGGYNEQFF.

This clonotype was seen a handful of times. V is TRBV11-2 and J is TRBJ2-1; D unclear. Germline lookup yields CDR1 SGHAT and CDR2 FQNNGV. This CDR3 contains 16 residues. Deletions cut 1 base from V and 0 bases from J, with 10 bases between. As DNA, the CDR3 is TGTGCCAGCAGCTTAGGGAGCGAGACCTCCTACAATGAGCAGTTCTTC. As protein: CASSLGSETSYNEQFF.

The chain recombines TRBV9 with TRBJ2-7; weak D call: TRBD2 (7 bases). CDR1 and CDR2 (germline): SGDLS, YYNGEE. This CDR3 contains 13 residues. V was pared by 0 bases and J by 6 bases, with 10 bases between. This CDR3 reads CASSVAGGFEQYF. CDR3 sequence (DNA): TGTGCCAGCAGCGTAGCGGGGGGCTTCGAGCAGTACTTC.

The CDR3 bases are TGCGCCAGCAGCCAAGAATTTTGGGACGGTGGTGGAGATACGCAGTATTTT. This codes for CASSQEFWDGGGDTQYF. J is TRBJ2-3 and V is TRBV4-3; D may be TRBD1 or TRBD2 (5 bases each). V gave up 0 bases and J gave up 5 bases, with 18 bases separating them. The CDR3 runs to 17 residues. Germline values: CDR1 LGHNA, CDR2 YSLEER.

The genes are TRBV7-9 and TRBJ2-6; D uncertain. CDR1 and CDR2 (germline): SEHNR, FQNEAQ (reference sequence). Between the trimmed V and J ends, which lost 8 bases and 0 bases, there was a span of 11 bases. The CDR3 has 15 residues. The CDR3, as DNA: TGTGCCAGCCTATTCTCTCTCTCTGGGGCCAACGTCCTGACTTTC. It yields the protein CASLFSLSGANVLTF.

For the CDR3, the DNA is TGCGCCAGCAGCTCGGACGGGAACTCTCGTAATTCACCCCTCCACTTT. Translation: CASSSDGNSRNSPLHF. The chain carries TRBV5-1 and TRBJ1-6; no reliable D call. V lost 3 bases to trimming and J lost 6 bases, with 16 bases between them. CDR3 length equals 16 residues. From germline, CDR1 is SGHRS and CDR2 YFSETQ. Complete variable domain (other parts from reference TRBV5-1 and TRBJ1-6): KAGVTQTPRYLIKTRGQQVTLSCSPISGHRSVSWYQQTPGQGLQFLFEYFSETQRNKGNFPGRFSGRQFSNSRSEMNVSTLELGDSALYLCASSSDGNSRNSPLHFGNGTRLTVT.